This T cell receptor beta chain was captured in a study of T cell clones after liver transplantation. The CDR3 is made up of 14 amino acids. Method: immunoSEQ multiplex PCR; TCRdb's copy keeps in-frame clones and lacks some. Among over 50,000 clones listed, roughly 84% were seen once. The starting material was CD4+ T cells from blood, obtained before liver transplant. The chain couples TRBV21-1 to TRBJ1-6; TRBD1 is taken as the D call from the table, unchecked against the DNA. TRBV21-1 corresponds to a pseudogene. The origin of this receptor is a human donor who received a liver transplant. The CDR3 spells CASNPRQGCSPLHF. CDR3 DNA sequence: TGTGCCAGCAACCCCAGACAGGGGTGTTCACCCCTCCACTTT.